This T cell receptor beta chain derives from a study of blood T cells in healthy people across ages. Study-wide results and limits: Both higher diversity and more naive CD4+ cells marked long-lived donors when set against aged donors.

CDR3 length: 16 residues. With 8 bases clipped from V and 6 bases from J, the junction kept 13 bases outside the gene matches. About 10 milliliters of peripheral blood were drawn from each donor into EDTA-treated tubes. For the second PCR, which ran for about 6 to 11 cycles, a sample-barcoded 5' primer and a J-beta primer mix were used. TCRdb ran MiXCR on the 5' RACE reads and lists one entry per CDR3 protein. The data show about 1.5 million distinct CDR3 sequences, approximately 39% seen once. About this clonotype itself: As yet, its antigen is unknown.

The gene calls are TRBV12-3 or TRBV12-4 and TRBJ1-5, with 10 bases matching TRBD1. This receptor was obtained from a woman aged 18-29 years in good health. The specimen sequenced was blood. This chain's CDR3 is CASLLGPGQGFQPQHF. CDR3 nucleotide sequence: TGTGCCAGCCTGCTCGGACCGGGACAGGGGTTTCAGCCCCAGCATTTT.